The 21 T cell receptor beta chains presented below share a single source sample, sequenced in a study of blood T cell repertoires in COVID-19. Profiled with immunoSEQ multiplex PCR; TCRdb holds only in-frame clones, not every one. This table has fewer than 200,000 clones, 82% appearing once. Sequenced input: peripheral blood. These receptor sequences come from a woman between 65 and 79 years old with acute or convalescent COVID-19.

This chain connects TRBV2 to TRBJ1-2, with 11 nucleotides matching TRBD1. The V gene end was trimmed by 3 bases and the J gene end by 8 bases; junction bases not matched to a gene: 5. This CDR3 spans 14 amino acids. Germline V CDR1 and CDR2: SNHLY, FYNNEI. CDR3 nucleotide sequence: TGTGCCAGCAGTGAGGGGGACAGGGGGACGGGCTACACCTTC. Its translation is CASSEGDRGTGYTF.

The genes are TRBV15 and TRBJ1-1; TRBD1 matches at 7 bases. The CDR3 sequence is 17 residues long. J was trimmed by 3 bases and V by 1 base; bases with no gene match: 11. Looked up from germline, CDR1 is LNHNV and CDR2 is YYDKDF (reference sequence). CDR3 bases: TGTGCCACCAGCAGAGTCCCGGGTTTGCAGGGGGACACTGAAGCTTTCTTT. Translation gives CATSRVPGLQGDTEAFF.

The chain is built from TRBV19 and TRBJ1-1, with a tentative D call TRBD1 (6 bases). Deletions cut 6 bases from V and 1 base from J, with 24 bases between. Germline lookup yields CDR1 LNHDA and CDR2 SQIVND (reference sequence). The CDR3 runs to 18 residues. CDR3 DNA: TGTGCCAGTAGATTCTCACAGGGACGGATAGAAGCGAACACTGAAGCTTTCTTT. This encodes CASRFSQGRIEANTEAFF. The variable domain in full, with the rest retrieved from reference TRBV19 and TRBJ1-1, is DGGITQSPKYLFRKEGQNVTLSCEQNLNHDAMYWYRQDPGQGLRLIYYSQIVNDFQKGDIAEGYSVSREKKESFPLTVTSAQKNPTAFYLCASRFSQGRIEANTEAFFGQGTRLTVV.

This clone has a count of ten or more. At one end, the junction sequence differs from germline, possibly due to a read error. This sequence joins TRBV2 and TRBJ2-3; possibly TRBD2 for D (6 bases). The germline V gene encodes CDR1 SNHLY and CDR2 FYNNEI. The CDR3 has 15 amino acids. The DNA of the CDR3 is TGTGCCAGCAGTGAAGAGCGGGTGGGCACTGATACGCAGTATTTT. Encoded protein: CASSEERVGTDTQYF.

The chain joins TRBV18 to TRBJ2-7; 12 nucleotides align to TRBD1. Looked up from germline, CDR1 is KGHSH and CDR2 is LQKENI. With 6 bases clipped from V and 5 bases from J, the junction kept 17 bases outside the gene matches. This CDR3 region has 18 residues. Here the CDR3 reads CASSRGTGGAIEADEQYF. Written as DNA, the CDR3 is TGTGCCAGCTCTCGGGGGACAGGGGGCGCGATTGAAGCCGACGAGCAGTACTTC.

CDR3 nucleotides: TGCGCCAGCAGCCAACGACCCGGGTGGAATGAAAAACTGTTTTTT. This codes for CASSQRPGWNEKLFF. The chain joins TRBV4-1 to TRBJ1-4; no clear D. The CDR3 runs to 15 residues. Germline-derived CDR1 and CDR2 are MGHRA and YSYEKL. The V end was cut by 2 bases, the J end by 5 bases, with 12 bases between.

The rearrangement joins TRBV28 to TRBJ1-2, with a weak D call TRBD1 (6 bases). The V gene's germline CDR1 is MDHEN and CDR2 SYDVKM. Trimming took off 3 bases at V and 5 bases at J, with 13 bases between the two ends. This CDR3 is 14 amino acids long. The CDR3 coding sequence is TGTGCCAGCAGTTTTCAGGGGTCTCAGTATGGCTACACCTTC. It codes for CASSFQGSQYGYTF.

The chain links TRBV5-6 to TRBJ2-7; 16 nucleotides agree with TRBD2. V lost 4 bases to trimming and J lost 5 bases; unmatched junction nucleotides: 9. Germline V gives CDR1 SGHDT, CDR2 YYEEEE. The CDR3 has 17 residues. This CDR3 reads CASSQGLAGGPFHEQYF. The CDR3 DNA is TGTGCCAGCAGCCAGGGACTAGCGGGAGGGCCCTTCCACGAGCAGTACTTC. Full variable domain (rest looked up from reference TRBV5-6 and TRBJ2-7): DAGVTQSPTHLIKTRGQQVTLRCSPKSGHDTVSWYQQALGQGPQFIFQYYEEEERQRGNFPDRFSGHQFPNYSSELNVNALLLGDSALYLCASSQGLAGGPFHEQYFGPGTRLTVT.

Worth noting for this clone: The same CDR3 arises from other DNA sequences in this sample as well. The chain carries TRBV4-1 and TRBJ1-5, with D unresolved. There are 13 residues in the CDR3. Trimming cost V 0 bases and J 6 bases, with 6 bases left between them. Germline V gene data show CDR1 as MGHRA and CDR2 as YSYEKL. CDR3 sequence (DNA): TGCGCCAGCAGCCAAGACGGTTCTCAGCCCCAGCATTTT. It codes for CASSQDGSQPQHF.

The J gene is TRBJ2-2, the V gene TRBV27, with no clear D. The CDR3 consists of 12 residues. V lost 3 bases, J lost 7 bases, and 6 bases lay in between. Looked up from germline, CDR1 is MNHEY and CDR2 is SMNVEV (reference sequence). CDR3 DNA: TGTGCCAGCAGTTTTAGTAACGGGGAGCTGTTTTTT. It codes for CASSFSNGELFF.

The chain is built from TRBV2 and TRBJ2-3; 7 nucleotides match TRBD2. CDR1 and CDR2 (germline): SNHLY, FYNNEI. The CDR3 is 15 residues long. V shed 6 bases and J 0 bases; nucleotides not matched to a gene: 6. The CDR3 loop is CASRLEAGSTDTQYF. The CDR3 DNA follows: TGTGCCAGCAGGCTGGAAGCGGGAAGCACAGATACGCAGTATTTT.

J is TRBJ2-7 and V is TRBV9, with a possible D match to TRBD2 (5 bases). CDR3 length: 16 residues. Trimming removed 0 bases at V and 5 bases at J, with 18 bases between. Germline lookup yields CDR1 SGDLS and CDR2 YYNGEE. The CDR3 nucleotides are TGTGCCAGCAGCGTAGGGGCTGGGCTAGCCGCCCACGAGCAGTACTTC. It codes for CASSVGAGLAAHEQYF.

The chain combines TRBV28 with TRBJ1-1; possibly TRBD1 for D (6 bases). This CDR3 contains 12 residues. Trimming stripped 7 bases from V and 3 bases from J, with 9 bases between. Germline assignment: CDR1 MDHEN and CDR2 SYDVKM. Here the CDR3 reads CASKGGDTEAFF. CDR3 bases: TGTGCCAGCAAGGGGGGGGACACTGAAGCTTTCTTT.

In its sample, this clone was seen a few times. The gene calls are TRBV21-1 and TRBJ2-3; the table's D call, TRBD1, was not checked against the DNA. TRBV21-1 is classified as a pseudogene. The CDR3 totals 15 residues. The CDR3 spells CASSKTDQNGDTQYF. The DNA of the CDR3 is TGTGCCAGCAGCAAAACAGACCAAAATGGGGATACGCAGTATTTT.

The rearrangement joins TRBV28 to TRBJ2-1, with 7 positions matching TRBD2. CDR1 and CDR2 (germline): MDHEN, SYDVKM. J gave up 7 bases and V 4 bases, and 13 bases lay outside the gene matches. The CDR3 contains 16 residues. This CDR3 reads CASSSYAPGGGNEQFF. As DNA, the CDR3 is TGTGCCAGCAGTTCGTATGCCCCGGGAGGCGGGAATGAGCAGTTCTTC.

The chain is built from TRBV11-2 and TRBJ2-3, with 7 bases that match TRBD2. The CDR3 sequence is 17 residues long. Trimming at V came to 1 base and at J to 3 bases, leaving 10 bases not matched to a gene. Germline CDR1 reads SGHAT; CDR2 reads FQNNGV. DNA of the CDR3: TGTGCCAGCAGCTTAGTCCTAACACAACTAGCGACAGATACGCAGTATTTT. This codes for CASSLVLTQLATDTQYF.

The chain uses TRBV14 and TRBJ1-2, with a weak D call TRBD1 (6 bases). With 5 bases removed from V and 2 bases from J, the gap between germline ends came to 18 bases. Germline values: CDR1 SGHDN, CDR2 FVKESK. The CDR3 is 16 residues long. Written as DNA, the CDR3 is TGTGCCAGCAGCATCGGGGGGGGCGTCCTAAACTATGGCTACACCTTC. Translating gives CASSIGGGVLNYGYTF.

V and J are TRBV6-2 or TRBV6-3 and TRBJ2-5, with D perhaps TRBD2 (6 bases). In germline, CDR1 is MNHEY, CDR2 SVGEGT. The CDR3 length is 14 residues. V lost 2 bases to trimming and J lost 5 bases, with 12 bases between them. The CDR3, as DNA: TGTGCCAGCAGTTACGGGGGGACCTGGGAGACCCAGTACTTC. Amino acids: CASSYGGTWETQYF.

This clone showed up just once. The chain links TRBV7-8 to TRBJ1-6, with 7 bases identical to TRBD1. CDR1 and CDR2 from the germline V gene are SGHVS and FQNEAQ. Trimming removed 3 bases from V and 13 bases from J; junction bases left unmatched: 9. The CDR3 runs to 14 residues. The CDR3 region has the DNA TGTGCCAGCAGCTTCGGGACAGACAATTTGCCCCTCCACTTT. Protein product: CASSFGTDNLPLHF. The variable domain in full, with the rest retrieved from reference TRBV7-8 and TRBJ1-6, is GAGVSQSPRYKVAKRGQDVALRCDPISGHVSLFWYQQALGQGPEFLTYFQNEAQLDKSGLPSDRFFAERPEGSVSTLKIQRTQQEDSAVYLCASSFGTDNLPLHFGNGTRLTVT.

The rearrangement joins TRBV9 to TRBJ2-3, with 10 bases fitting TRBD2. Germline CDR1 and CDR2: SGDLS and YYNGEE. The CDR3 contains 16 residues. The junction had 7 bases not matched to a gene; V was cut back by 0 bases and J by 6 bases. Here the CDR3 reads CASSVALAGVTDTQYF. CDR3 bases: TGTGCCAGCAGCGTAGCGCTAGCGGGAGTAACGGATACGCAGTATTTT.

The CDR3 region has the DNA TGTGCCAGTAGTATATTCACTAGGGATACGCAGTATTTT. Its translation: CASSIFTRDTQYF. V and J are TRBV19 and TRBJ2-3, with D possibly matching TRBD2 (5 bases). The CDR3 sequence is 13 residues long. Germline-derived CDR1 and CDR2 are LNHDA and SQIVND (reference sequence). V was clipped by 2 bases and J by 6 bases, with 9 bases between them.